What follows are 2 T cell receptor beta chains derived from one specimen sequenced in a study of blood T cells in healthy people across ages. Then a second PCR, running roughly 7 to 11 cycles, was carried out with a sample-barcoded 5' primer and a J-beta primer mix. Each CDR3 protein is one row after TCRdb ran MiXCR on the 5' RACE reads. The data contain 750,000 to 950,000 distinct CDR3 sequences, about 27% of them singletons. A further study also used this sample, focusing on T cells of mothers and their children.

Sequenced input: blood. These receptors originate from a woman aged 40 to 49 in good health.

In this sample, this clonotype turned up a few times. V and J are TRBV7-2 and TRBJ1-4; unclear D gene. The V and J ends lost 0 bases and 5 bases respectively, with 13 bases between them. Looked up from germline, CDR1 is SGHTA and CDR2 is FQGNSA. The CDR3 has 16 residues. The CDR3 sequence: CASSLAGFGVNEKLFF. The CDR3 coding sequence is TGTGCCAGCAGCTTAGCGGGTTTCGGGGTAAATGAAAAACTGTTTTTT.

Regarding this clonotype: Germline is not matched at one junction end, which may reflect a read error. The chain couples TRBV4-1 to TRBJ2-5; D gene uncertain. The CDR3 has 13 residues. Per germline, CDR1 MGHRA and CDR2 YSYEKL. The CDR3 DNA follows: TGCGCCAGCAGCCAACAGAGCGCGGAGACTCAGTACTTC. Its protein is CASSQQSAETQYF.